This T cell receptor (beta chain) was captured in a study of blood T cells in healthy people across ages. A few counts support this clonotype. Ten milliliters was the volume of peripheral blood drawn from each donor. Every sample yielded at least 6.5 million isolated PBMCs. In germline, CDR1 is SGHTA, CDR2 FQGNSA. V was clipped by 2 bases and J by 2 bases; unmatched bases: 9. CDR3 size: 17 residues. The second PCR ran about 6 to 12 cycles with a sample-barcoded 5' primer and J-beta primers. TCRdb itself ran the 5' RACE reads through MiXCR, one entry per CDR3 protein. Of roughly 2 million distinct CDR3 sequences in the sample, around 50% were seen once.

The sequence came from a woman between 35 and 50 years old in good health. This chain connects TRBV7-2 to TRBJ2-3; TRBD2 aligns across 8 bases. The sequencing sample was made of blood. DNA for the CDR3: TGTGCCAGCAGCTTAACTTCTAGCGGGCGTGACACAGATACGCAGTATTTT. Its protein product is CASSLTSSGRDTDTQYF. Full variable domain (missing parts from reference TRBV7-2 and TRBJ2-3): GAGVSQSPSNKVTEKGKDVELRCDPISGHTALYWYRQSLGQGLEFLIYFQGNSAPDKSGLPSDRFSAERTGGSVSTLTIQRTQQEDSAVYLCASSLTSSGRDTDTQYFGPGTRLTVL.